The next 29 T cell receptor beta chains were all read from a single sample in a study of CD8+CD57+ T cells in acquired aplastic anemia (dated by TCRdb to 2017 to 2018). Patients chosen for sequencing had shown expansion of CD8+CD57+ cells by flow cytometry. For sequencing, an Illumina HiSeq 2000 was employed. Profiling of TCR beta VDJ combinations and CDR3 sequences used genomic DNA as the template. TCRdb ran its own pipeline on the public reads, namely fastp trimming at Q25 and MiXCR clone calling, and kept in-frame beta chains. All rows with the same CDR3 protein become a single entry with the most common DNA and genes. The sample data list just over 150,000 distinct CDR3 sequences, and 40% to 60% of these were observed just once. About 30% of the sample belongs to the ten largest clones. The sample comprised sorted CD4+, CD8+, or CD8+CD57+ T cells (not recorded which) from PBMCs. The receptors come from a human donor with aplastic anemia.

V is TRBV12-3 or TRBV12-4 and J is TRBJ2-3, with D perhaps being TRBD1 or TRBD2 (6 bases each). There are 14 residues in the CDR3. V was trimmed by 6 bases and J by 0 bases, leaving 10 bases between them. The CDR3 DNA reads TGTGCCAGCAGGGGGGGCTTTAGCACAGATACGCAGTATTTT. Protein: CASRGGFSTDTQYF.

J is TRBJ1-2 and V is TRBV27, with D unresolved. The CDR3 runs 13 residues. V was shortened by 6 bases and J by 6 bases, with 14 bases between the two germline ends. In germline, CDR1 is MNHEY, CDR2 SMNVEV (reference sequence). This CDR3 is CASSLRGIHGYTF. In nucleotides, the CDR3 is TGTGCCAGCAGCTTGCGGGGTATCCATGGCTACACCTTC.

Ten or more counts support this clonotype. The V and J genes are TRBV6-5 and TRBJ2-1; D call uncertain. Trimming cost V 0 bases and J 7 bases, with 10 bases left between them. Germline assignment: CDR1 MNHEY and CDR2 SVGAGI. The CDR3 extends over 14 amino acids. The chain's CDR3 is CASSYSPVSNEQFF. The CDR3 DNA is TGTGCCAGCAGTTACTCACCAGTGAGTAATGAGCAGTTCTTC.

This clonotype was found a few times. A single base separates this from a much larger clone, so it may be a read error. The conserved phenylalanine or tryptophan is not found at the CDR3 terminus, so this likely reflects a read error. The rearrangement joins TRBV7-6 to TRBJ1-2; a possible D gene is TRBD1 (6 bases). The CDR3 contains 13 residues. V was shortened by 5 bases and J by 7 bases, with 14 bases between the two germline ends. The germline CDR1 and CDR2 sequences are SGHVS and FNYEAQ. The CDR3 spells CASSPSIRGGYTS. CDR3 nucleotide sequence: TGTGCCAGCAGCCCTTCGATCAGGGGTGGCTACACCTCC.

The CDR3 DNA is TGTGCCAGCAGTTCCTACAGGGGGCAGGGTGAGTACTTC. The encoded protein is CASSSYRGQGEYF. The chain links TRBV27 to TRBJ2-7; 9 nucleotides align to TRBD1. The germline V gene has CDR1 MNHEY and CDR2 SMNVEV (reference sequence). Trimming at V came to 4 bases and at J to 11 bases, leaving 9 bases not matched to a gene. This CDR3 spans 13 amino acids.

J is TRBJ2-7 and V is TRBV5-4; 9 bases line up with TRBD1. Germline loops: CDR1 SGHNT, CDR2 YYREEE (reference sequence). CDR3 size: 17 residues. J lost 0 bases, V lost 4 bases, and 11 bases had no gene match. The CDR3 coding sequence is TGTGCCAGCAGCATGGGACAGGGCGGATACAGCTCCTACGAGCAGTACTTC. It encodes CASSMGQGGYSSYEQYF.

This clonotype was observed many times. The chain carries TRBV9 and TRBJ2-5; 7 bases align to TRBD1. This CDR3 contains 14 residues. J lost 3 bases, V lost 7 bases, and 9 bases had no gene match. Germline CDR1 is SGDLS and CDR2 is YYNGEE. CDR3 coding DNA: TGTGCCAGCGGTAAGGGGACAGCTGAAGAGACCCAGTACTTC. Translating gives CASGKGTAEETQYF.

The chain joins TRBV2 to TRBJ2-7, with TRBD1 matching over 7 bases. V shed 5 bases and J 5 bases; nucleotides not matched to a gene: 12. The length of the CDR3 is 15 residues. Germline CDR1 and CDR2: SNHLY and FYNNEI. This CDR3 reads CASSLRRTGADEQYF. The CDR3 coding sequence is TGTGCCAGCAGTCTACGGCGCACAGGGGCGGACGAGCAGTACTTC.

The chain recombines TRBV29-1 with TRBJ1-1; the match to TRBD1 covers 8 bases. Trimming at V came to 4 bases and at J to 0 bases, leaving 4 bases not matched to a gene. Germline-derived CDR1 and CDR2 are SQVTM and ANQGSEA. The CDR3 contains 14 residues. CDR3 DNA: TGCAGCGTTGCCGCAGGGGGCCTGAACACTGAAGCTTTCTTT. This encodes CSVAAGGLNTEAFF.

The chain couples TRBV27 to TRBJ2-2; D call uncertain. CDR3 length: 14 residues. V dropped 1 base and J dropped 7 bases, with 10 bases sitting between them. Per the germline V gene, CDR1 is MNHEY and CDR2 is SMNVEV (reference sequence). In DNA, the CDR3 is TGTGCCAGCAGTTTATGGAGTCCCGGCGGGGAGCTGTTTTTT. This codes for CASSLWSPGGELFF.

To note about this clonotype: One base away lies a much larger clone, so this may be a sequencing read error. CDR3 amino acids: CAWGLGGGYEQYF. DNA of the CDR3: TGTGCCTGGGGACTAGGGGGAGGGTACGAGCAGTACTTC. The gene calls are TRBV30 and TRBJ2-7; D possibly corresponds to TRBD2 (7 bases). In germline, CDR1 is GTSNPN, CDR2 SVGIG (reference sequence). V was trimmed by 5 bases and J by 4 bases, leaving 15 bases between them. The CDR3 is 13 residues long.

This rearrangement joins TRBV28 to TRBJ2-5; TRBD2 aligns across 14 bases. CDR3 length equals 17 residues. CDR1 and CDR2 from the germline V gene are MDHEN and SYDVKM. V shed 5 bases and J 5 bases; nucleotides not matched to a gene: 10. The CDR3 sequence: CASSVPGLAGVSETQYF. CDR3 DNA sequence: TGTGCCAGCAGTGTCCCGGGACTAGCGGGAGTTTCTGAGACCCAGTACTTC.

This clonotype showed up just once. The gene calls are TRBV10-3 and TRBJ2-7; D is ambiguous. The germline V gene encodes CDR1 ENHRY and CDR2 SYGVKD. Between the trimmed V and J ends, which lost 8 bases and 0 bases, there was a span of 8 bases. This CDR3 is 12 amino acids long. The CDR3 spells CAIQRNSYEQYF. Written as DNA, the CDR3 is TGTGCCATCCAAAGGAACTCCTACGAGCAGTACTTC.

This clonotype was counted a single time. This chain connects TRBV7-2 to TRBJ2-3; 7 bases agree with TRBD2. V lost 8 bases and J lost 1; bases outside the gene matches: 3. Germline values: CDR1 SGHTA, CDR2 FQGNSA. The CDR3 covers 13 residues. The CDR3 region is CASWGGGTDTQYF. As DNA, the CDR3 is TGTGCCAGCTGGGGGGGGGGCACAGATACGCAGTATTTT.

The CDR3 region has the DNA TGCAGTGCTAGTATGGGACAGACTGTTGCCACAGATACGCAGTATTTT. This sequence encodes CSASMGQTVATDTQYF. J is TRBJ2-3 and V is TRBV20-1, with 7 bases fitting TRBD1. The germline V gene encodes CDR1 DFQATT and CDR2 SNEGSKA (reference sequence). The ends lost 3 bases at V and 2 bases at J; junction bases unmatched: 11. The CDR3 length is 16 residues.

CDR3 sequence (DNA): TGTGCCAGCAGTGTACATTCTCAGGGCGAAGCTTTCTTT. Its protein is CASSVHSQGEAFF. The V and J genes are TRBV2 and TRBJ1-1; TRBD1 might be the D (5 bases). Per germline, CDR1 SNHLY and CDR2 FYNNEI. V lost 4 bases and J 8 bases, leaving 14 bases between the germline ends. The CDR3 has 13 residues.

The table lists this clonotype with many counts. CDR3 sequence reads: CASSLEAGPTYEQYF. DNA of the CDR3: TGCGCCAGCAGCTTGGAGGCCGGTCCAACCTACGAGCAGTACTTC. The rearrangement links TRBV5-1 to TRBJ2-7, with D unresolved. V dropped 0 bases and J dropped 2 bases, with 12 bases sitting between them. This CDR3 has 15 residues. Germline CDR1 reads SGHRS; CDR2 reads YFSETQ.

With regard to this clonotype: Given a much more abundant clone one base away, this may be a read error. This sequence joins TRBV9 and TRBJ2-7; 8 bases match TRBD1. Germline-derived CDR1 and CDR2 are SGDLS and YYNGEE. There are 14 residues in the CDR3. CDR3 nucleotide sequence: TGTGCCAGCAGCGTAGAGTGGACAGGGTACGAGCGGTACTTC. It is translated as CASSVEWTGYERYF.

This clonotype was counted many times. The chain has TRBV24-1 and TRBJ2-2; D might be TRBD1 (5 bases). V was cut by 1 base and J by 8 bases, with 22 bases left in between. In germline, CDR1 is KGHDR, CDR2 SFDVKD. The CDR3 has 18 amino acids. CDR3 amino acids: CATSDLTSTAFLEGELFF. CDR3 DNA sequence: TGTGCCACCAGTGATTTAACGTCGACAGCCTTCCTGGAAGGGGAGCTGTTTTTT.

CDR3 residues: CSARDYRRPFGGEAFF. CDR3 nucleotide sequence: TGCAGTGCTAGAGATTACCGCAGGCCCTTCGGAGGTGAAGCTTTCTTT. The chain couples TRBV20-1 to TRBJ1-1; D is unresolved. The germline V gene encodes CDR1 DFQATT and CDR2 SNEGSKA (reference sequence). This CDR3 has 16 amino acids. The ends were cut back, 0 bases at V and 7 bases at J, with 21 bases in the middle.

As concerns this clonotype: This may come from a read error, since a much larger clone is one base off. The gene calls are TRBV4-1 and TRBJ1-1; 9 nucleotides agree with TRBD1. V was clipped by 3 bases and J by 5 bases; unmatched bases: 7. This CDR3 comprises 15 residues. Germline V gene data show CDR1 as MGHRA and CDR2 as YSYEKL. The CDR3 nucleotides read TGCGCCAGCAGCCATAGAGGGACAGGGAAAACTGAAGCTTTCTTT. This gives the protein CASSHRGTGKTEAFF.

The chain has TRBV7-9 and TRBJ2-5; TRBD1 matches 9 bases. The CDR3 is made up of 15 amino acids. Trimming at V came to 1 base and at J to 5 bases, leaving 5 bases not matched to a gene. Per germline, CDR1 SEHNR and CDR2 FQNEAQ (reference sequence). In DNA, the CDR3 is TGTGCCAGCAGCTTAGTAGGGACAGGGATTGAGACCCAGTACTTC. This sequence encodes CASSLVGTGIETQYF. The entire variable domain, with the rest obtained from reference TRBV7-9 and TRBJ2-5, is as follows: DTGVSQNPRHKITKRGQNVTFRCDPISEHNRLYWYRQTLGQGPEFLTYFQNEAQLEKSRLLSDRFSAERPKGSFSTLEIQRTEQGDSAMYLCASSLVGTGIETQYFGPGTRLLVL.

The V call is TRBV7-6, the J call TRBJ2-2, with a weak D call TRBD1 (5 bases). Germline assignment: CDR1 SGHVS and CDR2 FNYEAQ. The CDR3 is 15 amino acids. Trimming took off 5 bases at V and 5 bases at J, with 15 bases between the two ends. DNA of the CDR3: TGTGCCAGCAGCCCCGAGACAGAGACAACCGGGGAGCTGTTTTTT. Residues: CASSPETETTGELFF.

CDR3 sequence reads: CASSIWEELFF. The CDR3 DNA sequence: TGTGCCAGTAGTATTTGGGAGGAGCTGTTTTTT. The V and J genes are TRBV19 and TRBJ2-2; D is unclear. CDR3 length: 11 residues. Trimming cost V 3 bases and J 10 bases, with 6 bases left between them. The germline CDR1 and CDR2 sequences are LNHDA and SQIVND (reference sequence).

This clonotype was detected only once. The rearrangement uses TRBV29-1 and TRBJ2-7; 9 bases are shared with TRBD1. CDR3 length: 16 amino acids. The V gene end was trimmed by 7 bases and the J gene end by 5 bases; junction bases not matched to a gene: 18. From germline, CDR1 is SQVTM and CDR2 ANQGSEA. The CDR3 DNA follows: TGCAGCGCCGCACTGGGGGGACAGGGAACTTTCAACGAGCAGTACTTC. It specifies CSAALGGQGTFNEQYF.

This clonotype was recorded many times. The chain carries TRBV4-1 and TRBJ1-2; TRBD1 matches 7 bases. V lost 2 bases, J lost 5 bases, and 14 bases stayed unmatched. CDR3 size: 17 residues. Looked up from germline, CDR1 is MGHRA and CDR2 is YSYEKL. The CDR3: CASSQIKGADGSYGYTF. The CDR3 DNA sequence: TGCGCCAGCAGCCAAATAAAGGGGGCGGATGGTAGTTATGGCTACACCTTC.

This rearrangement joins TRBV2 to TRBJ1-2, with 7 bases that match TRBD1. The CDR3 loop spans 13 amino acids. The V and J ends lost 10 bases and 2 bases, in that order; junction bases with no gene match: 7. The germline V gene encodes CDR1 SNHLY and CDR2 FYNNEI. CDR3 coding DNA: TGTGCCAACAGACAGGGTCGGAACTATGGCTACACCTTC. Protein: CANRQGRNYGYTF.

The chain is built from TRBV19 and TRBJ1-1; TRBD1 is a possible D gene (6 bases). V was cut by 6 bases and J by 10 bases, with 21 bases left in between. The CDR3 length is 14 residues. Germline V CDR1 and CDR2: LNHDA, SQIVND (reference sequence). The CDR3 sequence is CASSPGHLTPGAFF. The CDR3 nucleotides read TGTGCCAGTAGCCCGGGACACCTTACCCCTGGAGCTTTCTTT. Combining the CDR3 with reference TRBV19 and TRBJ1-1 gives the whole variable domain DGGITQSPKYLFRKEGQNVTLSCEQNLNHDAMYWYRQDPGQGLRLIYYSQIVNDFQKGDIAEGYSVSREKKESFPLTVTSAQKNPTAFYLCASSPGHLTPGAFFGQGTRLTVV.

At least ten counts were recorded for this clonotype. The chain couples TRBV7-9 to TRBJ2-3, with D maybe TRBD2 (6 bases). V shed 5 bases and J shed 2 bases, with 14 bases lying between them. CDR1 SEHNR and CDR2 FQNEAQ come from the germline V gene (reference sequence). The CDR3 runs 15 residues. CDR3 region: CASSEGRPTTDTQYF. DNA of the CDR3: TGTGCCAGCAGCGAGGGGAGGCCCACCACAGATACGCAGTATTTT.